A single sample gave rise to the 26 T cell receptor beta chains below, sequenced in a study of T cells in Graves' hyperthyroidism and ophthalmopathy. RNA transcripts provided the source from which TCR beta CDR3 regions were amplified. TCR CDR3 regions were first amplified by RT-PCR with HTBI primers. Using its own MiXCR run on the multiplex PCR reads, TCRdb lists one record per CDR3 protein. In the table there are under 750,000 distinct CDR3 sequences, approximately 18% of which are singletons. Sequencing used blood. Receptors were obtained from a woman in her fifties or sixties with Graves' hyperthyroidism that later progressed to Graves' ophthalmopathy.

CDR3 nucleotide sequence: TGCAGTGCTGGGTATAGCACAGATACGCAGTATTTT. Translation gives CSAGYSTDTQYF. The gene calls are TRBV20-1 and TRBJ2-3; D is unclear. The V gene's germline CDR1 is DFQATT and CDR2 SNEGSKA (reference sequence). The CDR3 is 12 amino acids. Trimming shortened V by 5 bases and J by 0 bases, and 6 bases separated the two germline ends.

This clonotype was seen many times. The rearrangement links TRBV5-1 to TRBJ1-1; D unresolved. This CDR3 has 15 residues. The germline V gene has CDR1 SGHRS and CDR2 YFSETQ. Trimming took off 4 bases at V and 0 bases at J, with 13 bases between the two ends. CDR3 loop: CASSPSSWVNTEAFF. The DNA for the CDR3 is TGCGCCAGCAGCCCAAGTTCTTGGGTGAACACTGAAGCTTTCTTT.

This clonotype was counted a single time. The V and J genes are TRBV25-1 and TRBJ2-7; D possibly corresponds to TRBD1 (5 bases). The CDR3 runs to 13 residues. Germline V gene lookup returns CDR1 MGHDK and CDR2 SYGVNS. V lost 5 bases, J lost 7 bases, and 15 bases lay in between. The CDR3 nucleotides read TGTGCCAGCAGTAAGGGGCCCTCATGGGAGCAGTACTTC. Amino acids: CASSKGPSWEQYF.

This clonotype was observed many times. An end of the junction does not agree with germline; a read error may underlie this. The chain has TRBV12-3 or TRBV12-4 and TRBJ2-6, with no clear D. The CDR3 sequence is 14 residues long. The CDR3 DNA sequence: TGCGCCAGCAGCTTGGTTTCTGGGGCCAACGTCCTGACTTTC. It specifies CASSLVSGANVLTF.

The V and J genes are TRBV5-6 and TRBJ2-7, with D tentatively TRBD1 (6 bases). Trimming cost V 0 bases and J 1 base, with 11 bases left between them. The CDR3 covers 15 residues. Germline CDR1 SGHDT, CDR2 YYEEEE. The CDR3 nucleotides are TGTGCCAGCAGCTTGGGTAGGACAGAGTCCTACGAGCAGTACTTC. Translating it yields CASSLGRTESYEQYF.

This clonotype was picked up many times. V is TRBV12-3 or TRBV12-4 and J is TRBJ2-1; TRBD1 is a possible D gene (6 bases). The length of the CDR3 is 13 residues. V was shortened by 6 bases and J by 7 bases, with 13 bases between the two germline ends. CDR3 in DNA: TGTGCCAGCAGACGGGACACGGGGAATGAGCAGTTCTTC. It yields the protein CASRRDTGNEQFF.

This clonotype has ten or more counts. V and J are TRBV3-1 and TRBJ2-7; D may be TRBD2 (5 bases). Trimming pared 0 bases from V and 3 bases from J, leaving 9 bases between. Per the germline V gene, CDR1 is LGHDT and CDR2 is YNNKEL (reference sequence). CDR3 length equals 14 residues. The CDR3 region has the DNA TGTGCCAGCAGCCAAGATCGGGGTCGCTACGAGCAGTACTTC. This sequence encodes CASSQDRGRYEQYF.

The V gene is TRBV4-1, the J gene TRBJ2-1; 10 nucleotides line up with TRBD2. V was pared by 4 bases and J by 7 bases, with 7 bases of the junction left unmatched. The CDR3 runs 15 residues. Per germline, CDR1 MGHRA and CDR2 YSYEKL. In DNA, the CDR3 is TGCGCCAGCAGCCCCGGAGTAGCGGGGGGAAATGAGCAGTTCTTC. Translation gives CASSPGVAGGNEQFF.

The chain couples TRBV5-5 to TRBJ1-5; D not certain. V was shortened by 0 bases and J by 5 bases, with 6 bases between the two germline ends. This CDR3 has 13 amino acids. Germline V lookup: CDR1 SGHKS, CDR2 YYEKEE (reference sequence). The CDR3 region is CASSLGPDQPQHF. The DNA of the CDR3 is TGTGCCAGCAGCTTGGGACCAGATCAGCCCCAGCATTTT.

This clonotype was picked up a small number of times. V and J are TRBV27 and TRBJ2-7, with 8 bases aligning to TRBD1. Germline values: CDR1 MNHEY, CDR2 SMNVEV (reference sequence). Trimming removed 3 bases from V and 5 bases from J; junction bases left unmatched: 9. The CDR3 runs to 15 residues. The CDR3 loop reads CASSFSPGGANEQYF. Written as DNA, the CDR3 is TGTGCCAGCAGTTTCTCGCCAGGGGGCGCGAACGAGCAGTACTTC.

CDR3 DNA: TGTGCCAGCAGCGTAGTTTCTATGAACACTGAAGCTTTCTTT. This encodes CASSVVSMNTEAFF. V is TRBV9 and J is TRBJ1-1; D gene uncertain. The CDR3 consists of 14 residues. V lost 0 bases and J lost 0, with 6 bases in between. Germline lookup yields CDR1 SGDLS and CDR2 YYNGEE.

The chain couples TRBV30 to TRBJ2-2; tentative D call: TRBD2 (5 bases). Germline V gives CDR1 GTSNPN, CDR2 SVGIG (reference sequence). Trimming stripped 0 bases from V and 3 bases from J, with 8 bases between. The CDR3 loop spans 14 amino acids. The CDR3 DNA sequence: TGTGCCTGGAGTGTGACGGGATACACCGGGGAGCTGTTTTTT. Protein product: CAWSVTGYTGELFF.

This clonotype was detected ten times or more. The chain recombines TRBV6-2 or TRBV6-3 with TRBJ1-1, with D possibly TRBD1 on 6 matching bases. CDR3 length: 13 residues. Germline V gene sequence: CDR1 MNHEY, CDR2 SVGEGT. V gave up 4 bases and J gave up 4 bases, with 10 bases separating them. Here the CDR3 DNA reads TGTGCCAGCAGTTCCACAGGGCGCACTGAAGCTTTCTTT. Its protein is CASSSTGRTEAFF.

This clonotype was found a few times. The CDR3 nucleotides read TGCAGTGCTAGAGATTCGAGGGCCCGGGCTACAGATACGCAGTATTTT. Translation: CSARDSRARATDTQYF. The chain uses TRBV20-1 and TRBJ2-3; possible D gene TRBD2, 5 bases. The CDR3 extends over 16 amino acids. CDR1 and CDR2 from the germline V gene are DFQATT and SNEGSKA (reference sequence). Trimming took off 0 bases at V and 3 bases at J, with 16 bases between the two ends.

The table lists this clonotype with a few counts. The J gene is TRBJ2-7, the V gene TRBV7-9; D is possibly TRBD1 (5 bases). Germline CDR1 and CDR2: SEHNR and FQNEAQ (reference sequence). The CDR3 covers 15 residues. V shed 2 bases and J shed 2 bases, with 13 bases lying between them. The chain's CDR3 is CASSLTDRPPYEQYF. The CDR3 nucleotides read TGTGCCAGCAGCTTAACCGACAGACCCCCCTACGAGCAGTACTTC.

CDR3 in DNA: TGTGCCATCAGTGAGTCTCTCGGGACAGGGAATGAAAAACTGTTTTTT. Protein product: CAISESLGTGNEKLFF. This chain connects TRBV10-3 to TRBJ1-4; the match to TRBD1 covers 9 bases. The ends lost 0 bases at V and 5 bases at J; junction bases unmatched: 4. The CDR3 has 16 residues. Germline loops: CDR1 ENHRY, CDR2 SYGVKD.

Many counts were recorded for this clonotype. The CDR3 sequence: CASELSRGGQGDQPQHF. In nucleotides, the CDR3 is TGTGCCAGCGAGCTCTCACGGGGGGGACAGGGGGATCAGCCCCAGCATTTT. This chain links TRBV2 with TRBJ1-5; 11 bases agree with TRBD1. The CDR3 sequence is 17 residues long. Germline CDR1 is SNHLY and CDR2 is FYNNEI. With 8 bases clipped from V and 5 bases from J, the junction kept 14 bases outside the gene matches.

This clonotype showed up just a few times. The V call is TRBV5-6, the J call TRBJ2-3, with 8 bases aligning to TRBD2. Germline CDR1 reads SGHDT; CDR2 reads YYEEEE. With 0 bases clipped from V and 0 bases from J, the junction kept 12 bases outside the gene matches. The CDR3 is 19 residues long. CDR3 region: CASSLELAGGFPSTDTQYF. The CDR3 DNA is TGTGCCAGCAGCTTGGAGCTCGCGGGGGGCTTTCCTAGCACAGATACGCAGTATTTT. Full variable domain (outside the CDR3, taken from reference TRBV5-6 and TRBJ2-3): DAGVTQSPTHLIKTRGQQVTLRCSPKSGHDTVSWYQQALGQGPQFIFQYYEEEERQRGNFPDRFSGHQFPNYSSELNVNALLLGDSALYLCASSLELAGGFPSTDTQYFGPGTRLTVL.

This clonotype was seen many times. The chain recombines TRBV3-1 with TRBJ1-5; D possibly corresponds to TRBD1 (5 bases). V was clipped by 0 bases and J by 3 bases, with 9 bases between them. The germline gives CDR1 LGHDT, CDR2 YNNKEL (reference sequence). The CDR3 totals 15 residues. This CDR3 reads CASSQDLTANQPQHF. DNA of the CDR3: TGTGCCAGCAGCCAAGATCTGACAGCCAATCAGCCCCAGCATTTT.

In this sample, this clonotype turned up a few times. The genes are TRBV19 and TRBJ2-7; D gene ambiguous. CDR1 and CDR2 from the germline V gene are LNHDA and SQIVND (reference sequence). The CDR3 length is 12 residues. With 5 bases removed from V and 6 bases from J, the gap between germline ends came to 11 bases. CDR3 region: CASSAGGIEQYF. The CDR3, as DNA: TGTGCCAGTAGTGCCGGTGGTATCGAGCAGTACTTC.

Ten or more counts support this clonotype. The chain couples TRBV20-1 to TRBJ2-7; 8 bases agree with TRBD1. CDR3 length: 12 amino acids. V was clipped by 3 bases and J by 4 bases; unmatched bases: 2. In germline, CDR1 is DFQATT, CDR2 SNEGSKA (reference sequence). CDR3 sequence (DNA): TGCAGTGCTAGCGACAGGGGTTACGAGCAGTACTTC. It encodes CSASDRGYEQYF.

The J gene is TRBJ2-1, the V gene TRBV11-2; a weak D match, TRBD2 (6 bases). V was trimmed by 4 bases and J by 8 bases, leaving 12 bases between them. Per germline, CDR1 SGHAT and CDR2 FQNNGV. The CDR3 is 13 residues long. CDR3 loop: CASSSTSVDEQFF. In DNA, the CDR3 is TGTGCCAGCAGCTCGACTAGTGTGGATGAGCAGTTCTTC.

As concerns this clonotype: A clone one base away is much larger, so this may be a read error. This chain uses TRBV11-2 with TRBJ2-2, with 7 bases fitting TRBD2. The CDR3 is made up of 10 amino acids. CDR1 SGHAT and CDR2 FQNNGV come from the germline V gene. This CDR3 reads CTSGVRELFF. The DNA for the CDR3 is TGTACCAGCGGGGTCCGGGAGCTGTTTTTT.

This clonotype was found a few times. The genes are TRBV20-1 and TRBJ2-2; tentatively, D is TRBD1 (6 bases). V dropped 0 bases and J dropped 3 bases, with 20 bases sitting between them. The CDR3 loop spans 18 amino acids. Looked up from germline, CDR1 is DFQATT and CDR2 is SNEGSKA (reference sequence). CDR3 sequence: CSAREPPTGFLDTGELFF. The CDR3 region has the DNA TGCAGTGCTAGAGAACCCCCCACAGGGTTTCTGGACACCGGGGAGCTGTTTTTT.

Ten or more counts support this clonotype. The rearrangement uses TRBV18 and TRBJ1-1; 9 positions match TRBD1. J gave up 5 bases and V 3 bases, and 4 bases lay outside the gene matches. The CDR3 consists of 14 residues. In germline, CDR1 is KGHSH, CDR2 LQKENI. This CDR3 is CASSPSGTGTEAFF. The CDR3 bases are TGTGCCAGCTCACCCTCCGGGACAGGGACTGAAGCTTTCTTT.

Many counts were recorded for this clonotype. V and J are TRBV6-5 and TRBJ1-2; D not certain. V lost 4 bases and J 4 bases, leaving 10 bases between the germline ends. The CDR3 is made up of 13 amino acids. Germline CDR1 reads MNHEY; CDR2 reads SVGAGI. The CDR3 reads CASSSGVSYGYTF. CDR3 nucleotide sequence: TGTGCCAGCAGTTCTGGGGTCTCCTATGGCTACACCTTC.